This entry concerns a single TCR beta chain. A minimum of 7 million PBMCs was isolated per sample. The sample belongs to a study of blood T cells in healthy people across ages. Sample-barcoded 5' priming and a J-beta primer mix drove a second PCR of roughly 7 to 11 cycles. TCRdb fed the 5' RACE reads into MiXCR, producing one record per CDR3 protein. The sample comprises 1.5 million to 2 million distinct CDR3 sequences, roughly two fifths of which are singletons, and 23% rests with the top ten. V lost 4 bases, J lost 7 bases, and 11 bases lay in between. The germline V gene encodes CDR1 SQVTM and CDR2 ANQGSEA. This CDR3 has 12 residues.

The V and J genes are TRBV29-1 and TRBJ2-1, with D tentatively TRBD1 or TRBD2 (5 bases each). The sequenced material came from blood. This receptor was identified in a human donor in good health. This chain's CDR3 is CSVAAGRNEQFF. CDR3 DNA sequence: TGCAGCGTTGCCGCAGGGAGAAATGAGCAGTTCTTC.